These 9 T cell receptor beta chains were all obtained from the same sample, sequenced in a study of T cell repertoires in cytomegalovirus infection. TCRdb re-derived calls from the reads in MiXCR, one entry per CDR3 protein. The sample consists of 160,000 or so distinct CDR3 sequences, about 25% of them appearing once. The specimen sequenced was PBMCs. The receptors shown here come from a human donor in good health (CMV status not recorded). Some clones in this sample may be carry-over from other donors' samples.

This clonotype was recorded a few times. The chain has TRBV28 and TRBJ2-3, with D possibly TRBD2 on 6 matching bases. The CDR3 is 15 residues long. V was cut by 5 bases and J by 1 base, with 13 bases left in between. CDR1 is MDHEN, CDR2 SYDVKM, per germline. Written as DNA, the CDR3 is TGTGCCAGCAGTCCTTGGACTATTGGCACAGATACGCAGTATTTT. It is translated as CASSPWTIGTDTQYF.

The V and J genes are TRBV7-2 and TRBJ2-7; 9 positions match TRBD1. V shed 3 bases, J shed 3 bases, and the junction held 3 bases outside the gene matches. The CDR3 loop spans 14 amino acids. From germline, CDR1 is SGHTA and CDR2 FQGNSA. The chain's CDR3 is CASSFDRGSYEQYF. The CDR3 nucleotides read TGTGCCAGCAGCTTCGACAGGGGGAGCTACGAGCAGTACTTC.

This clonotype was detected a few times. For the CDR3, the DNA is TGTGCCACCAGCAGGTTAAGGGGCTGGGACAATCAGCCCCAGCATTTT. The encoded protein is CATSRLRGWDNQPQHF. J is TRBJ1-5 and V is TRBV15; a weak D match, TRBD1 (5 bases). V was shortened by 3 bases and J by 3 bases, with 15 bases between the two germline ends. The germline V gene encodes CDR1 LNHNV and CDR2 YYDKDF (reference sequence). The CDR3 runs 16 residues.

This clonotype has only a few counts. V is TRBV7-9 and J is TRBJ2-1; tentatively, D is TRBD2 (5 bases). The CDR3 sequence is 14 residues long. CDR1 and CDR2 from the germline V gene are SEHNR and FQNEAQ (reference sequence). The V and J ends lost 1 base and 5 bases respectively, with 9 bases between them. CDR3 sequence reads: CASSLGREHNEQFF. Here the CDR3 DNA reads TGTGCCAGCAGCTTAGGTAGGGAGCACAATGAGCAGTTCTTC.

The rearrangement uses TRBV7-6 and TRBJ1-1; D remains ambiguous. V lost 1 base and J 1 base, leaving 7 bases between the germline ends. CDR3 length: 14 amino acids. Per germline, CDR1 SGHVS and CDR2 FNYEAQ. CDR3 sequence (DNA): TGTGCCAGCAGCTTAGGGGCCACGAACACTGAAGCTTTCTTT. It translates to CASSLGATNTEAFF.

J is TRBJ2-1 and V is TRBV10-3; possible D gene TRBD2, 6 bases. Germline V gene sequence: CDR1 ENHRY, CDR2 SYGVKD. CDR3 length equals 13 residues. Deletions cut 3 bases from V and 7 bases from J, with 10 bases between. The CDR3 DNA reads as TGTGCCATCAGTGACCTGGGGAGGAATGAGCAGTTCTTC. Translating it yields CAISDLGRNEQFF.

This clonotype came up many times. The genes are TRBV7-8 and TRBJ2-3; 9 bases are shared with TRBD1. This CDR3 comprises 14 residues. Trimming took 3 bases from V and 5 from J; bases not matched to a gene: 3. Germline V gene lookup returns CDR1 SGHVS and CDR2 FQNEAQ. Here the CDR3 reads CASSFGTGKDTQYF. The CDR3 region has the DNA TGTGCCAGCAGCTTCGGGACAGGGAAAGATACGCAGTATTTT.

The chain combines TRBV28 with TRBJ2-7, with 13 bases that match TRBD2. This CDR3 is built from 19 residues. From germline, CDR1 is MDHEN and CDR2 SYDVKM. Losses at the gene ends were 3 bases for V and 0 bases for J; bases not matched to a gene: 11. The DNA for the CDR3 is TGTGCCAGCAGTTTCGGGACTAGCGGGGCATCTTACCTCTCCTACGAGCAGTACTTC. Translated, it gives CASSFGTSGASYLSYEQYF.

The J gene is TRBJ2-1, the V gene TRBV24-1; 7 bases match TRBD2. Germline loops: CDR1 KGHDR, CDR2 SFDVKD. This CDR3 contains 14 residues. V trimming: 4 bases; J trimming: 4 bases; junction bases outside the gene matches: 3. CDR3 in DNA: TGTGCCACCAGTGAACCTAGCGGTTACAATGAGCAGTTCTTC. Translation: CATSEPSGYNEQFF.